This T cell receptor beta chain emerged from a study of Ad26.COV2.S vaccination and SARS-CoV-2 variants. TCRdb's table, derived via immunoSEQ multiplex PCR, lists solely in-frame clones and lacks some. The top ten clones hold 4.5% to 7% of a sample with around 300,000 clones, almost 90% of them seen once. Treatment of the sample: about 20 received Ad26.COV2.S at low or high dose, single or two shots; a few received placebo; per-sample allocation not given. Specimens were obtained on day 63 following the first vaccine or placebo injection. The CDR3 spans 14 residues. Between the trimmed V and J ends, which lost 4 bases and 5 bases, there was a span of 13 bases. Germline V lookup: CDR1 KGHDR, CDR2 SFDVKD.

The genes are TRBV24-1 and TRBJ2-5; the D gene is possibly TRBD2 (6 bases). Sequencing was performed on peripheral blood, taken in a trial of Ad26.COV2.S vaccine versus placebo. This sequence originates from a person aged 18-60 years who received the Ad26.COV2.S COVID-19 vaccine or a placebo. The CDR3 sequence: CATSEGGPLETQYF. The CDR3 nucleotides read TGTGCCACCAGTGAGGGGGGACCCCTGGAGACCCAGTACTTC.